The present TCR beta chain was sequenced within a study of blood T cell repertoires in COVID-19. The CDR3 totals 13 residues. With 4 bases removed from V and 4 bases from J, the gap between germline ends came to 9 bases. Germline V lookup: CDR1 KGHSH, CDR2 LQKENI. Some clones are missing from TCRdb's copy, which holds only in-frame ones; the method was immunoSEQ multiplex PCR. The sample has approximately 230,000 clones; just over 85% are singletons. This TCR was sampled from a woman aged 50 to 60 with acute COVID-19. Sequencing was performed on PBMCs or T cells enriched from blood (not recorded which). The chain uses TRBV18 and TRBJ2-3; D not resolved. CDR3 in amino acids: CASSRTTADTQYF. The DNA for the CDR3 is TGTGCCAGCTCACGTACTACGGCAGATACGCAGTATTTT.